This is a list of T cell receptor beta chains from one sample in a study of T-cell memory formation after mild COVID-19. TCRdb reprocessed the 5' RACE reads with MiXCR, giving one entry per CDR3 protein. The sample contains around 470,000 distinct CDR3 sequences, over 15% of which appear only once. Source material: PBMCs or a T cell subset sorted from them (not recorded which). Receptors were obtained from an adult woman who had mild COVID-19 (a few samples of this study predate the infection). Cell type and time point are not known. Both conserved end residues are part of each CDR3. The order of the fields is J gene, D gene, V gene, clone size, CDR3 DNA, CDR3 protein. A D gene is named only where the DNA matches it firmly. Size is stated for part of the rows, as once, few or many counts, or as a class when the clone is expanded.

TRBJ1-1 | NA | TRBV19 | NA | TGTGCCAGTAGCATTCGGAATATGAACACTGAAGCTTTCTTT | CASSIRNMNTEAFF
TRBJ1-2 | NA | TRBV19 | NA | TGTGCCAGTAGTGTGACGGCGAACTATGGCTACACCTTC | CASSVTANYGYTF
TRBJ2-7 | TRBD2 | TRBV18 | few | TGTGCCAGCCGGACTAGCGGGAGCTCCTACGAGCAGTACTTC | CASRTSGSSYEQYF
TRBJ2-7 | TRBD1 | TRBV24-1 | NA | TGTGCCACCAGTGCGTCAGGGGGTGGCTCCTACGAGCAGTACTTC | CATSASGGGSYEQYF
TRBJ2-1 | TRBD1 | TRBV12-3/TRBV12-4 | few | TGTGCCAGCAGGCGAGGACAGGGCTCCTACAATGAGCAGTTCTTC | CASRRGQGSYNEQFF
TRBJ2-3 | TRBD2 | TRBV27 | few | TGTGCCAGCAGAATAAGCGGGAGCGGCACAGATACGCAGTATTTT | CASRISGSGTDTQYF
TRBJ2-2 | NA | TRBV12-3/TRBV12-4 | NA | TGTGCCAGCAGCCATGGGACTGCGAACACCGGGGAGCTGATTTTT | CASSHGTANTGELIF
TRBJ2-2 | TRBD1 | TRBV12-3/TRBV12-4 | NA | TGTGCCAGCAGTCACTTACGGGACAGGGGGACCGGGGAGCTGTTTTTT | CASSHLRDRGTGELFF
TRBJ2-3 | NA | TRBV5-1 | many | TGCGCCAGCAGCACTTCCGGGGGAGATACGCAGTATTTT | CASSTSGGDTQYF
TRBJ1-1 | NA | TRBV7-9 | NA | TGTGCCAGCAGGGAAAGGGGGGTTCCTGAAGCTTTCTTT | CASRERGVPEAFF
TRBJ2-1 | NA | TRBV19 | few | TGTGCCAGTTCAAGAGCTAGCTGGAATGAGCAGTTCTTC | CASSRASWNEQFF
TRBJ1-5 | NA | TRBV20-1 | few | TGCAGTGCTAGAGATTGGGGCCTCAATCAGCCCCAGCATTTT | CSARDWGLNQPQHF
TRBJ2-1 | NA | TRBV3-1 | many | TGTGCCAGCAGCCAAGCGGGAGTGTACAATGAGCAGTTCTTC | CASSQAGVYNEQFF
TRBJ2-1 | TRBD2 | TRBV4-2 | few | TGTGCCAGCAGCCAAGACGGGACGGGAGGGTTTGAGCAGTTCTTC | CASSQDGTGGFEQFF
TRBJ1-5 | NA | TRBV7-2 | few | TGTGCCAGCAGCTTATCGGGGTTACCCCAGCATTTT | CASSLSGLPQHF
TRBJ1-2 | NA | TRBV7-8 | many | TGTGCCAGCAGCTTAGTTGAGGGGCGCGATGGCTACACCTTC | CASSLVEGRDGYTF
TRBJ2-7 | TRBD1 | TRBV18 | few | TGTGCCAGCTCACCATTAGGGGGCCACGAGCAGTACTTC | CASSPLGGHEQYF
TRBJ1-6 | TRBD1 | TRBV7-8 | NA | TGTGCCAGCAGCCCGGGACAGGTAGTCGATTCACCCCTCCACTTT | CASSPGQVVDSPLHF
TRBJ1-2 | NA | TRBV12-3/TRBV12-4 | once | TGTGCCAGCAGGGGGCAGGGGCGCGGCTATGGCTACACCTTC | CASRGQGRGYGYTF
TRBJ2-7 | NA | TRBV7-9 | NA | TGTGCCAGCAGCTTGGGGCAGAGAGACCCGGAGGACGAGCAGTACTTC | CASSLGQRDPEDEQYF
TRBJ2-7 | NA | TRBV5-6 | once | TGTGCCAGCAGCTTCGACGAAACCCACTACGAGCAGTACTTC | CASSFDETHYEQYF
TRBJ2-3 | NA | TRBV7-3 | NA | TGTGCCAGCAGCTCATCAGGGTATTTCGCAGATACGCAGTATTTT | CASSSSGYFADTQYF
TRBJ2-7 | NA | TRBV6-2/TRBV6-3 | NA | TGTGCCAGCAGCACCCTAAGGAGCAGAACATACGAGCAGTACTTC | CASSTLRSRTYEQYF
TRBJ1-2 | NA | TRBV5-6 | NA | TGTGCCAGCAGCGATGGAGGTATCGGCTATGGCTACACCTTC | CASSDGGIGYGYTF
TRBJ2-7 | NA | TRBV18 | NA | TGTGCCAGCTCACCACCGTTCCCTAGCTCCTACGAGCAGTACTTC | CASSPPFPSSYEQYF
TRBJ1-6 | TRBD1 | TRBV30 | NA | TGTGCCTGGAGTCCCACAGGGGGTTCACCCCTCCACTTT | CAWSPTGGSPLHF